A selection of T cell receptor beta chains follows, all from one sample in a study of cytomegalovirus exposure and HLA in healthy donors. The assay was immunoSEQ multiplex PCR, and TCRdb's table has in-frame clones only and misses some. Of 120,000 or so clones listed, roughly 80% were seen once; the top ten hold around 4%. The source material was PBMCs. Receptor source: a woman aged 35 to 49 in good health and CMV-seronegative. Both conserved end residues are part of each CDR3. A D gene is named only where the DNA matches it firmly. Clone size is shown for a subset of rows, as once, few, many or a class of expanded clone.

>TRBJ1-3|TRBV9|16|TRBD1|-
CASSLRQGSSGNTIYF
TGTGCCAGCAGCCTACGACAGGGAAGCTCTGGAAACACCATATATTTT
>TRBJ1-2|TRBV10-3|14|-|-
CAIRPGEMVNGFTF
TGTGCCATCCGCCCCGGGGAAATGGTGAATGGCTTCACCTTC
>TRBJ1-2|TRBV7-9|16|-|-
CSSSTYHGGMNYGYTF
TGTTCCAGCAGTACGTATCACGGGGGGATGAACTATGGCTACACCTTC
>TRBJ1-1|TRBV6-4|15|-|-
CASRTTGRENTEAFF
TGTGCCAGCAGAACGACAGGTAGGGAAAACACTGAAGCTTTCTTT
>TRBJ1-3|TRBV19|15|-|-
CASSMSNRGGNTIYF
TGTGCCAGTAGTATGAGTAATCGGGGAGGAAACACCATATATTTT
>TRBJ2-1|TRBV5-6|16|TRBD2|-
CASSLRTSGGKDEQFF
TGTGCCAGCAGCTTGCGTACTAGCGGGGGGAAGGATGAGCAGTTCTTC
>TRBJ2-7|TRBV5-1|15|TRBD1|few
CASSLGGQGINEQYF
TGCGCCAGCAGCTTGGGAGGACAGGGGATCAACGAGCAGTACTTC
>TRBJ1-5|TRBV4-3|15|-|-
CASSQDTNGNQPQHF
TGCGCCAGCAGCCAAGATACGAACGGGAATCAGCCCCAGCATTTT
>TRBJ2-1|TRBV10-3|15|-|-
CAISESTGVGNEQFF
TGTGCCATCAGTGAGTCGACAGGAGTTGGCAATGAGCAGTTCTTC
>TRBJ2-5|TRBV5-6|14|-|-
CASSPQGLQETQYF
TGTGCCAGCAGCCCTCAGGGTCTCCAAGAGACCCAGTACTTC
>TRBJ1-2|TRBV7-2|15|-|-
CASSYISGGVDGYTF
TGTGCCAGCAGTTACATATCCGGCGGGGTCGATGGCTACACCTTC
>TRBJ2-7|TRBV5-4|15|-|few
CASSLEGQGGGKQYF
TGTGCCAGCAGCTTGGAAGGGCAGGGAGGGGGTAAGCAGTACTTC
>TRBJ1-5|TRBV13|16|-|few
CASSFGARGRNQPQHF
TGTGCCAGCAGCTTTGGGGCTCGGGGGAGGAATCAGCCCCAGCATTTT
>TRBJ2-2|TRBV9|20|TRBD2|-
CASSPSGLAGGTMNTGELLF
TGTGCCAGCAGCCCCTCGGGACTAGCGGGAGGCACGATGAACACCGGGGAGCTGCTTTTT
>TRBJ1-1|TRBV19|13|-|-
CASSTRENTEAFF
TGTGCCAGTAGTACCCGGGAGAACACTGAAGCTTTCTTT
>TRBJ1-1|TRBV19|14|-|-
CASSAQDSTTEAFF
TGTGCCAGTAGCGCACAGGATTCAACGACTGAAGCTTTCTTT
>TRBJ1-5|TRBV7-2|15|-|-
CASSLGTISNQPQHF
TGTGCCAGCAGCTTAGGGACAATTAGCAATCAGCCCCAGCATTTT
>TRBJ2-3|TRBV5-6|15|-|-
CASSLVTARTDTQYF
TGTGCCAGCAGCTTGGTGACAGCCCGTACAGATACGCAGTATTTT
>TRBJ1-5|TRBV9|14|TRBD1|-
CASSRGTGSQPQHF
TGTGCCAGCAGCAGAGGGACAGGGAGTCAGCCCCAGCATTTT
>TRBJ2-5|TRBV7-9|13|-|-
CASSPGFFGEQYF
TGTGCCAGCAGCCCCGGGTTCTTTGGGGAGCAGTACTTC
>TRBJ2-7|TRBV7-9|16|TRBD2|-
CSSSSSRTSIVYEQYF
TGTTCCAGCAGCTCGTCGAGGACTAGCATCGTCTACGAGCAGTACTTC
>TRBJ2-1|TRBV5-1|15|TRBD2|-
CASSPVAGSYNEQFF
TGCGCCAGCAGCCCCGTAGCGGGGTCCTACAATGAGCAGTTCTTC
>TRBJ2-3|TRBV5-6|16|TRBD1|-
CASSYQTGGSTDTQYF
TGTGCCAGCAGCTACCAAACAGGGGGAAGCACAGATACGCAGTATTTT
>TRBJ2-3|TRBV25-1|16|-|-
CASSAESLSSTDTQYF
TGTGCCAGCAGTGCGGAGAGCCTCTCTAGCACAGATACGCAGTATTTT
>TRBJ1-1|TRBV19|15|-|few
CASTAANRVNTEAFF
TGTGCCAGTACCGCAGCGAACAGGGTGAACACTGAAGCTTTCTTT
>TRBJ2-1|TRBV6-5|14|-|-
CASSTLASYNEQFF
TGTGCCAGCAGTACTCTAGCATCCTACAATGAGCAGTTCTTC
>TRBJ2-4|TRBV5-6|19|TRBD1|once
CASSLTGQGVGPAKNIQYF
TGTGCCAGCAGCCTCACAGGACAGGGGGTTGGGCCAGCCAAAAACATTCAGTACTTC
>TRBJ1-3|TRBV7-2|14|-|-
CASSLTGGGNTIYF
TGTGCCAGCAGCTTAACCGGGGGAGGAAACACCATATATTTT
>TRBJ1-1|TRBV5-1|15|TRBD1|-
CASSPGQGMDTEAFF
TGCGCCAGCAGCCCGGGACAGGGGATGGACACTGAAGCTTTCTTT
>TRBJ2-3|TRBV11-2|12|-|-
CASSSFTDTQYF
TGTGCCAGCAGCTCCTTCACAGATACGCAGTATTTT
>TRBJ2-6|TRBV19|16|-|few
CASSLDSYSGANVLTF
TGTGCCAGTAGTCTTGACAGTTACTCTGGGGCCAACGTCCTGACTTTC
>TRBJ2-2|TRBV7-7|15|-|-
CASSLGGHNTGELFF
TGTGCCAGCAGCTTAGGCGGGCACAACACCGGGGAGCTGTTTTTT
>TRBJ2-1|TRBV7-9|17|-|-
CASSAVRNRYSYNEQFF
TGTGCCAGCAGCGCAGTCCGAAACAGGTACTCCTACAATGAGCAGTTCTTC
>TRBJ2-1|TRBV11-3|18|TRBD2|-
CASSLGSYLGGGGDEQFF
TGTGCCAGCAGCTTAGGCTCCTACTTGGGCGGGGGTGGGGATGAGCAGTTCTTC
>TRBJ2-2|TRBV28|17|-|-
CASSLGTGVMNTGELFF
TGTGCCAGCAGTTTGGGGACGGGAGTCATGAACACCGGGGAGCTGTTTTTT